Listed here are 29 T cell receptor beta chains from one sample, sequenced in a study of identifying expanded T cells in peripheral blood. Using immunoSEQ multiplex PCR, the repertoire was profiled, and TCRdb retains in-frame clones only, with some absent. This sample has approximately 140,000 clones, with approximately 86% found just once. Sequencing used blood. The receptors shown here come from a person aged 18 to 70 in good health.

This clone was counted a few times. The chain uses TRBV15 and TRBJ1-1, with a weak D call TRBD1 (5 bases). The CDR3 contains 15 residues. CDR1 LNHNV and CDR2 YYDKDF come from the germline V gene (reference sequence). V lost 3 bases to trimming and J lost 5 bases, with 16 bases between them. This CDR3 is CATSSDSTRRTEAFF. The CDR3 DNA reads as TGTGCCACCAGCAGCGACAGTACCAGGCGGACTGAAGCTTTCTTT.

The chain employs TRBV7-2 and TRBJ1-5; 7 nucleotides align to TRBD1. V shed 5 bases and J 0 bases; nucleotides not matched to a gene: 4. The germline CDR1 and CDR2 sequences are SGHTA and FQGNSA. The CDR3 length is 15 residues. The CDR3 region is CASSQTGISNQPQHF. In DNA, the CDR3 is TGTGCCAGCAGCCAGACAGGGATTAGCAATCAGCCCCAGCATTTT.

V and J are TRBV20-1 and TRBJ2-7; D unclear. The V gene's germline CDR1 is DFQATT and CDR2 SNEGSKA (reference sequence). Trimming took 0 bases from V and 6 from J, leaving 6 bases between them. The CDR3 contains 11 residues. The CDR3 here is CSAREGIEQYF. In nucleotides, the CDR3 is TGCAGTGCTAGAGAGGGGATCGAGCAGTACTTC.

V and J are TRBV28 and TRBJ2-1; 11 bases align to TRBD2. CDR3 length: 16 amino acids. Germline V gene sequence: CDR1 MDHEN, CDR2 SYDVKM. J gave up 6 bases and V 5 bases, and 9 bases lay outside the gene matches. CDR3 loop: CASSPITSGSRNEQFF. CDR3 coding DNA: TGTGCCAGCAGTCCGATCACTAGCGGGAGTCGCAATGAGCAGTTCTTC.

DNA of the CDR3: TGTGCCAGCAGTACCGACGCGAACACCGGGGAGCTGTTTTTT. Its protein is CASSTDANTGELFF. The chain has TRBV6-6 and TRBJ2-2; unclear D gene. The germline V gene has CDR1 MNHNY and CDR2 SVGAGI (reference sequence). The CDR3 has 14 amino acids. Trimming removed 5 bases at V and 0 bases at J, with 7 bases between.

This chain links TRBV9 with TRBJ2-1; no definite D call. Trimming removed 3 bases at V and 6 bases at J, with 7 bases between. The length of the CDR3 is 12 residues. The germline V gene encodes CDR1 SGDLS and CDR2 YYNGEE. The CDR3 reads CASSGVGNEQFF. The CDR3 coding sequence is TGTGCCAGCAGCGGGGTGGGCAATGAGCAGTTCTTC. The whole variable domain, filled in from reference TRBV9 and TRBJ2-1, reads DSGVTQTPKHLITATGQRVTLRCSPRSGDLSVYWYQQSLDQGLQFLIQYYNGEERAKGNILERFSAQQFPDLHSELNLSSLELGDSALYFCASSGVGNEQFFGPGTRLTVL.

CDR3 amino acids: CAWSLMGPIYGYTF. CDR3 in DNA: TGTGCCTGGAGTCTTATGGGCCCCATCTATGGCTACACCTTC. J is TRBJ1-2 and V is TRBV30; unclear D gene. Germline CDR1 and CDR2: GTSNPN and SVGIG (reference sequence). V was pared by 2 bases and J by 4 bases, with 14 bases between. The CDR3 runs to 14 residues.

The chain carries TRBV4-2 and TRBJ2-3, with D unresolved. Germline CDR1 and CDR2: LGHNA and YNFKEQ. The CDR3 length is 14 residues. The V and J ends lost 4 bases and 3 bases respectively, with 11 bases between them. Here the CDR3 DNA reads TGTGCCAGCAGCCGGCCGGAAGTTACAGATACGCAGTATTTT. As protein: CASSRPEVTDTQYF.

The chain recombines TRBV2 with TRBJ2-2, with 8 bases lining up with TRBD2. This CDR3 contains 15 residues. V was clipped by 8 bases and J by 6 bases; unmatched bases: 11. Per the germline V gene, CDR1 is SNHLY and CDR2 is FYNNEI. The CDR3 DNA follows: TGTGCCAGCCGTCCGGGACTAGGAGGGTCCGGGGAGCTGTTTTTT. Translated, it gives CASRPGLGGSGELFF.

V usage is TRBV19 and J usage is TRBJ1-2; D might be TRBD1 (6 bases). This CDR3 is 12 amino acids long. The V end lost 7 bases, the J end lost 4 bases, and 10 bases lay between the germline ends. Germline V gives CDR1 LNHDA, CDR2 SQIVND (reference sequence). The CDR3 sequence is CASTQDSYGYTF. The CDR3 coding sequence is TGTGCCAGTACCCAGGACAGCTATGGCTACACCTTC.

This rearrangement joins TRBV10-3 to TRBJ2-7; 11 positions agree with TRBD2. Germline assignment: CDR1 ENHRY and CDR2 SYGVKD. The CDR3 length is 15 residues. The junction had 8 bases not matched to a gene; V was cut back by 3 bases and J by 7 bases. This chain's CDR3 is CAISDPRLAGREQYF. The CDR3 DNA follows: TGTGCCATCAGTGATCCTAGACTAGCGGGACGTGAGCAGTACTTC.

The chain is built from TRBV7-2 and TRBJ2-5; TRBD2 might be the D (6 bases). This CDR3 region has 13 residues. With 4 bases removed from V and 2 bases from J, the gap between germline ends came to 8 bases. From germline, CDR1 is SGHTA and CDR2 FQGNSA. For the CDR3, the DNA is TGTGCCAGCAGCTCCCTAGCGCAAGAGACCCAGTACTTC. It specifies CASSSLAQETQYF.

This clone was picked up one time. The chain combines TRBV19 with TRBJ2-5; D is perhaps TRBD1 (5 bases). V lost 5 bases, J lost 5 bases, and 12 bases lay in between. The length of the CDR3 is 13 residues. Germline V CDR1 and CDR2: LNHDA, SQIVND (reference sequence). This CDR3 is CASSGYRWETQYF. CDR3 in DNA: TGTGCCAGTAGTGGCTACAGGTGGGAGACCCAGTACTTC.

The CDR3 bases are TGTGCCAGCAGCCAAGTTTGGGGGACTAGTGAGACCCAGTACTTC. Its translation: CASSQVWGTSETQYF. This chain links TRBV4-2 with TRBJ2-5; 8 nucleotides align to TRBD2. There are 15 residues in the CDR3. V was clipped by 1 base and J by 5 bases; unmatched bases: 6. The germline V gene has CDR1 LGHNA and CDR2 YNFKEQ.

The chain employs TRBV2 and TRBJ1-4; D may be TRBD1 (6 bases). V was clipped by 3 bases and J by 7 bases, with 15 bases between them. Per germline, CDR1 SNHLY and CDR2 FYNNEI. CDR3 length: 15 residues. The CDR3 region has the DNA TGTGCCAGCAGTGACCCTGGGGGGCGGGGTGAAAAACTGTTTTTT. Amino acid sequence: CASSDPGGRGEKLFF.

V usage is TRBV27 and J usage is TRBJ1-6, with D perhaps matching TRBD1 (5 bases). From germline, CDR1 is MNHEY and CDR2 SMNVEV (reference sequence). CDR3 length equals 16 residues. Trimming took off 3 bases at V and 10 bases at J, with 19 bases between the two ends. The CDR3 protein is CASSLELTGVGSPLHF. The CDR3 nucleotides are TGTGCCAGCAGTTTGGAACTTACGGGGGTTGGCTCACCCCTCCACTTT.

The gene calls are TRBV29-1 and TRBJ1-2; D is perhaps TRBD1 (5 bases). V was pared by 4 bases and J by 6 bases, with 15 bases between. The CDR3 consists of 13 residues. Germline assignment: CDR1 SQVTM and CDR2 ANQGSEA. CDR3 sequence reads: CSVVNQGINGYTF. CDR3 DNA sequence: TGCAGCGTTGTCAATCAGGGTATTAATGGCTACACCTTC.

The genes are TRBV9 and TRBJ1-4; 10 bases agree with TRBD1. CDR3 length: 17 residues. CDR1 and CDR2 from the germline V gene are SGDLS and YYNGEE. The junction had 2 bases not matched to a gene; V was cut back by 0 bases and J by 0 bases. The CDR3 DNA is TGTGCCAGCAGCGTAGCCGGACAGGGGGCAACTAATGAAAAACTGTTTTTT. This gives the protein CASSVAGQGATNEKLFF.

The chain has TRBV5-5 and TRBJ2-3; D tentatively reads TRBD1 or TRBD2 (6 bases each). The CDR3 runs 14 residues. Germline values: CDR1 SGHKS, CDR2 YYEKEE (reference sequence). V lost 4 bases and J lost 4, with 13 bases in between. The CDR3 sequence is CASSGGRGSDTQYF. The CDR3 DNA sequence: TGTGCCAGCAGCGGGGGGCGGGGTTCAGATACGCAGTATTTT.

This chain connects TRBV18 to TRBJ1-1; D may be TRBD1 (6 bases). Germline CDR1 and CDR2: KGHSH and LQKENI. With 3 bases removed from V and 4 bases from J, the gap between germline ends came to 15 bases. This CDR3 is built from 15 residues. The CDR3 reads CASSPEGGARTEAFF. The CDR3 bases are TGTGCCAGCTCACCCGAGGGGGGGGCGCGCACTGAAGCTTTCTTT.

The gene calls are TRBV9 and TRBJ1-6, with D perhaps matching TRBD1 (6 bases). CDR3 length equals 16 residues. Germline CDR1 and CDR2: SGDLS and YYNGEE. V lost 0 bases, J lost 4 bases, and 11 bases lay in between. The CDR3 nucleotides are TGTGCCAGCAGCGTAGACGGACAGTCATATAATTCACCCCTCCACTTT. It translates to CASSVDGQSYNSPLHF.

The rearrangement links TRBV4-3 to TRBJ1-2; no firm D call. V shed 1 base and J shed 2 bases, with 8 bases lying between them. The CDR3 is 14 amino acids. Per the germline V gene, CDR1 is LGHNA and CDR2 is YSLEER. The CDR3: CASSQGSNNYGYTF. CDR3 in DNA: TGCGCCAGCAGCCAAGGATCTAACAACTATGGCTACACCTTC.

The rearrangement links TRBV6-1 to TRBJ2-7; 8 bases map to TRBD1. Unmatched junction bases numbered 4, after V lost 6 bases and J lost 3 bases. Germline CDR1 reads MNHNS; CDR2 reads SASEGT. This CDR3 is built from 13 residues. CDR3 nucleotide sequence: TGTGCCAGCAGCCAGACAGGGGTCTACGAGCAGTACTTC. It encodes CASSQTGVYEQYF.

This chain uses TRBV5-6 with TRBJ2-7; 7 nucleotides match TRBD2. With V trimmed by 2 bases and J by 4 bases, 6 bases remained unmatched. The CDR3 totals 14 residues. CDR1 SGHDT and CDR2 YYEEEE come from the germline V gene. CDR3 nucleotides: TGTGCCAGCAGCTTAGGAGTGCGGGGGTACGAGCAGTACTTC. Protein product: CASSLGVRGYEQYF.

V is TRBV5-1 and J is TRBJ2-5, with no clear D. The CDR3 covers 12 residues. From germline, CDR1 is SGHRS and CDR2 YFSETQ. V shed 0 bases and J shed 5 bases, with 5 bases lying between them. The CDR3 coding sequence is TGCGCCAGCAGCTTGGATCTGGAGACCCAGTACTTC. Translation: CASSLDLETQYF. Based on the CDR3 plus reference TRBV5-1 and TRBJ2-5, the full variable domain is KAGVTQTPRYLIKTRGQQVTLSCSPISGHRSVSWYQQTPGQGLQFLFEYFSETQRNKGNFPGRFSGRQFSNSRSEMNVSTLELGDSALYLCASSLDLETQYFGPGTRLLVL.

V is TRBV2 and J is TRBJ2-5, with 9 bases that match TRBD2. The CDR3 is 13 amino acids. CDR1 is SNHLY and CDR2 is FYNNEI in the germline V gene. The V and J ends lost 6 bases and 4 bases, in that order; junction bases with no gene match: 3. CDR3 loop: CASSAGLAETQYF. CDR3 coding DNA: TGTGCCAGCAGCGCGGGACTAGCAGAGACCCAGTACTTC.

This chain connects TRBV7-6 to TRBJ2-1, with 7 positions matching TRBD1. Germline V gene data show CDR1 as SGHVS and CDR2 as FNYEAQ. CDR3 length equals 13 residues. V shed 5 bases and J 7 bases; nucleotides not matched to a gene: 5. The chain's CDR3 is CASSVGTVNEQFF. In DNA, the CDR3 is TGTGCCAGCAGCGTAGGGACAGTTAATGAGCAGTTCTTC. The variable domain in full, completed from reference TRBV7-6 and TRBJ2-1, reads GAGVSQSPRYKVTKRGQDVALRCDPISGHVSLYWYRQALGQGPEFLTYFNYEAQQDKSGLPNDRFSAERPEGSISTLTIQRTEQRDSAMYRCASSVGTVNEQFFGPGTRLTVL.

The chain combines TRBV7-8 with TRBJ1-1, with TRBD1 matching 7 bases. In germline, CDR1 is SGHVS, CDR2 FQNEAQ. Losses at the gene ends were 5 bases for V and 1 base for J; bases not matched to a gene: 10. The CDR3 is made up of 16 amino acids. CDR3 DNA sequence: TGTGCCAGCAGCAAAACAGGGGCCGGATGGAACACTGAAGCTTTCTTT. Its translation: CASSKTGAGWNTEAFF. Combining the CDR3 with reference TRBV7-8 and TRBJ1-1 gives the whole variable domain GAGVSQSPRYKVAKRGQDVALRCDPISGHVSLFWYQQALGQGPEFLTYFQNEAQLDKSGLPSDRFFAERPEGSVSTLKIQRTQQEDSAVYLCASSKTGAGWNTEAFFGQGTRLTVV.

A single count supports this clone. The rearrangement joins TRBV27 to TRBJ2-3; D may be TRBD1 or TRBD2 (5 bases each). The CDR3 covers 15 residues. The germline V gene has CDR1 MNHEY and CDR2 SMNVEV (reference sequence). Trimming pared 7 bases from V and 6 bases from J, leaving 20 bases between. This chain's CDR3 is CASNPGTSLRDTQYF. CDR3 bases: TGTGCCAGCAATCCCGGGACCTCACTACGGGATACGCAGTATTTT.